This TCR beta chain was obtained from a study of CD8+ T cells in alopecia areata. This clone has just a few counts. The sample's treatment: oral pan-JAK inhibitor, 5-10 mg twice daily. Reverse transcription of extracted RNA yielded cDNA, which provided the sequencing template. Produced via immunoSEQ multiplex PCR; TCRdb's table is partial and in-frame only. The sample carries some 130,000 clones, more than 45% recorded once. The germline gives CDR1 KGHSH, CDR2 LQKENI. The germline V and J ends were trimmed by 3 bases and 3 bases, with 9 bases remaining between them. The CDR3 is made up of 14 amino acids.

This receptor was obtained from a human donor with alopecia areata. The input for sequencing was CD4+ T cells sorted from blood, taken at week 4, from a patient treated with tofacitinib. The J gene is TRBJ1-5, the V gene TRBV18, with D hard to call. CDR3 region: CASSPTDTNQPQHF. The CDR3, as DNA: TGTGCCAGCTCACCTACAGACACCAATCAGCCCCAGCATTTT.